The count of the clone carrying this T cell receptor beta chain is one. Its cognate antigen is unknown. Oncomine TCR Beta short-read sequencing was applied to DNA from cultured CD4+ T cells. Via MiXCR, TCRdb re-called the PCR reads, giving one row per CDR3 protein. The sample consists of 16,000 or so distinct CDR3 sequences, around 59% of them appearing once. Stated treatment: approximately 10-day PBMC culture with coronavirus spike peptide pools or control peptides (ViraFEST assay). The ends were cut back, 5 bases at V and 10 bases at J, with 18 bases in the middle. CDR1 is SGHTA and CDR2 is FQGTGA in the germline V gene. The CDR3 has 14 residues. The sample is drawn from a study of vaccination and CD4 T cells after COVID-19. Study information: Investigators stimulated cells with overlapping spike peptides drawn from SARS-CoV-2, HCoV-NL63, HCoV-OC43 and HCoV-229E. Control cultures received a CEFX pool, an HIV-1 Nef pool, or no peptide.

Input material: CD4+ T cells from blood, cultured in vitro. This sequence joins TRBV7-3 and TRBJ2-1; tentatively, D is TRBD2 (7 bases). This sequence was found in a human donor who had recovered from COVID-19. CDR3 residues: CASSKGGATGEQFF. As DNA, the CDR3 is TGTGCCAGCAGCAAAGGGGGGGCAACAGGGGAGCAGTTCTTC.